These 30 T cell receptor beta chains were sequenced from one sample in a study of T cell repertoires in cytomegalovirus infection. For these TCRs, the target antigens are not known. Each CDR3 protein gets one entry after TCRdb re-called the reads with MiXCR. The repertoire holds some 920,000 distinct CDR3 sequences, around 29% seen once, with over 13% in the top ten. Here the sequenced sample was cultured CD8+ T cells from PBMCs, taken from culture after CMV antigen stimulation. The receptors shown here come from a human donor in good health (CMV status not recorded). Some clones in this sample may be carry-over from other donors' samples.

With regard to this clonotype: A much larger clone differs from this one at a single base, so this may be a read error. The rearrangement links TRBV27 to TRBJ2-1; weak D call: TRBD1 (5 bases). V was trimmed by 10 bases and J by 0 bases, leaving 16 bases between them. This CDR3 region has 15 residues. Germline values: CDR1 MNHEY, CDR2 SMNVEV (reference sequence). CDR3 DNA: TGTGCCAACAGCCAGGGCAGCAGCTCCTACAATGAGCAGTTCTTC. Encoded protein: CANSQGSSSYNEQFF.

The chain links TRBV7-4 to TRBJ1-2; a weak D match, TRBD1 (5 bases). CDR1 and CDR2 from the germline V gene are SGHVT and SQSDAQ. The ends were cut back, 3 bases at V and 8 bases at J, with 16 bases in the middle. The CDR3 extends over 14 amino acids. The CDR3, as DNA: TGTGCCAGCAGCTTGGGGAGGGGCGCGGTGGGCTACACCTTC. Protein sequence: CASSLGRGAVGYTF. Based on the CDR3 plus reference TRBV7-4 and TRBJ1-2, the full variable domain is GAGVSQSPRYKVAKRGRDVALRCDSISGHVTLYWYRQTLGQGSEVLTYSQSDAQRDKSGRPSGRFSAERPERSVSTLKIQRTEQGDSAVYLCASSLGRGAVGYTFGSGTRLTVV.

The chain combines TRBV27 with TRBJ1-1; the D is unclear. Germline V CDR1 and CDR2: MNHEY, SMNVEV (reference sequence). This CDR3 is 13 amino acids long. Between the trimmed V and J ends, which lost 7 bases and 1 base, there was a span of 10 bases. The CDR3 reads CASKVHQNTEAFF. The CDR3 bases are TGTGCCAGCAAGGTTCATCAGAACACTGAAGCTTTCTTT.

This clonotype was picked up a small number of times. This rearrangement joins TRBV11-2 to TRBJ2-3; 14 nucleotides align to TRBD2. V lost 4 bases and J lost 6; bases outside the gene matches: 6. Germline V lookup: CDR1 SGHAT, CDR2 FQNNGV. The CDR3 runs 16 residues. The CDR3 DNA follows: TGTGCCAGCAGCTCCCGGACTAGCGGGGGGTTGGATACGCAGTATTTT. Protein product: CASSSRTSGGLDTQYF. Drawing the rest from reference TRBV11-2 and TRBJ2-3, the complete variable domain is EAGVAQSPRYKIIEKRQSVAFWCNPISGHATLYWYQQILGQGPKLLIQFQNNGVVDDSQLPKDRFSAERLKGVDSTLKIQPAKLEDSAVYLCASSSRTSGGLDTQYFGPGTRLTVL.

This clonotype turned up a few times. The CDR3 coding sequence is TGCGCCAGCAGCCAGCCCATCGGGGATGAGCAGTTCTTC. Protein product: CASSQPIGDEQFF. This chain uses TRBV4-1 with TRBJ2-1, with D perhaps matching TRBD2 (5 bases). Germline V gene data show CDR1 as MGHRA and CDR2 as YSYEKL. The germline V and J ends were trimmed by 3 bases and 8 bases, with 11 bases remaining between them. The CDR3 spans 13 residues.

V gene TRBV7-9 combines with J gene TRBJ2-6, with D perhaps TRBD1 (8 bases). Trimming pared 6 bases from V and 0 bases from J, leaving 27 bases between. Germline V gives CDR1 SEHNR, CDR2 FQNEAQ (reference sequence). The CDR3 has 21 residues. This chain's CDR3 is CASSSRGGQVVRLSGANVLTF. The CDR3 DNA sequence: TGTGCCAGCAGTTCCCGCGGGGGACAGGTGGTTAGGCTCTCTGGGGCCAACGTCCTGACTTTC.

This clonotype has only a few counts. The chain links TRBV10-3 to TRBJ1-2; TRBD1 aligns across 7 bases. With 2 bases clipped from V and 1 base from J, the junction kept 4 bases outside the gene matches. This CDR3 contains 15 residues. The V gene's germline CDR1 is ENHRY and CDR2 SYGVKD. In DNA, the CDR3 is TGTGCCATCAGTGAGCGACAGGGAAGTAACTATGGCTACACCTTC. This translates into CAISERQGSNYGYTF.

In this sample, this clonotype turned up a few times. This sequence joins TRBV19 and TRBJ1-1; D is uncertain. V lost 7 bases, J lost 4 bases, and 16 bases lay in between. This CDR3 region has 14 residues. Germline loops: CDR1 LNHDA, CDR2 SQIVND (reference sequence). CDR3 in DNA: TGTGCCAGTACCATCGCAATGGGCTTCACTGAAGCTTTCTTT. It translates to CASTIAMGFTEAFF.

The rearrangement links TRBV7-2 to TRBJ2-6, with D perhaps matching TRBD1 (5 bases). Germline V gives CDR1 SGHTA, CDR2 FQGNSA. The V end lost 5 bases, the J end lost 3 bases, and 20 bases lay between the germline ends. The CDR3 covers 18 residues. The CDR3 region is CASSPRAPQTGGANVLTF. As DNA, the CDR3 is TGTGCCAGCAGCCCTCGGGCACCCCAAACAGGTGGGGCCAACGTCCTGACTTTC.

The gene calls are TRBV9 and TRBJ1-1; TRBD1 aligns across 7 bases. Trimming at V came to 4 bases and at J to 5 bases, leaving 11 bases not matched to a gene. The CDR3 runs to 15 residues. The germline gives CDR1 SGDLS, CDR2 YYNGEE. The CDR3 DNA is TGTGCCAGCAGCACACCGACAGGGCTGCAGACTGAAGCTTTCTTT. Amino acid sequence: CASSTPTGLQTEAFF.

This chain connects TRBV20-1 to TRBJ2-3; a weak D match, TRBD2 (5 bases). Trimming cost V 0 bases and J 4 bases, with 17 bases left between them. The CDR3 covers 16 residues. Germline CDR1 and CDR2: DFQATT and SNEGSKA (reference sequence). The CDR3 region is CSARDPLALRADTQYF. The CDR3 coding sequence is TGCAGTGCTAGAGACCCCCTAGCCCTTCGGGCAGATACGCAGTATTTT.

This chain joins TRBV5-6 and TRBJ2-5; 8 bases match TRBD1. Germline-derived CDR1 and CDR2 are SGHDT and YYEEEE. The CDR3 runs to 15 residues. Trimming at V came to 4 bases and at J to 4 bases, leaving 9 bases not matched to a gene. As DNA, the CDR3 is TGTGCCAGCAGCCTCGGACAGGGCCTATTAGAGACCCAGTACTTC. This sequence encodes CASSLGQGLLETQYF.

This chain links TRBV6-1 with TRBJ1-1; D remains ambiguous. The CDR3 runs 12 residues. CDR1 and CDR2 from the germline V gene are MNHNS and SASEGT. Between the trimmed V and J ends, which lost 7 bases and 8 bases, there was a span of 14 bases. The DNA for the CDR3 is TGTGCCAGCATTTGGTCGGACGGGGAAGCTTTCTTT. Its translation is CASIWSDGEAFF.

This clonotype was seen at least ten times. The V call is TRBV12-3 or TRBV12-4, the J call TRBJ2-5, with TRBD2 matching 13 bases. The CDR3 consists of 17 residues. V was pared by 2 bases and J by 1 base, with 4 bases of the junction left unmatched. Written as DNA, the CDR3 is TGTGCCAGCAGTTTAAGTACTAGCGGGGGGGTCCAAGAGACCCAGTACTTC. It is translated as CASSLSTSGGVQETQYF.

The V gene is TRBV2, the J gene TRBJ1-6; the D is unclear. V shed 6 bases and J shed 0 bases, with 18 bases lying between them. The CDR3 is 18 amino acids. CDR1 and CDR2 from the germline V gene are SNHLY and FYNNEI. In nucleotides, the CDR3 is TGTGCCAGCAGGAACCCGATTATATTGGGCTCCTATAATTCACCCCTCCACTTT. It encodes CASRNPIILGSYNSPLHF. The entire variable domain, with the rest obtained from reference TRBV2 and TRBJ1-6, is as follows: EPEVTQTPSHQVTQMGQEVILRCVPISNHLYFYWYRQILGQKVEFLVSFYNNEISEKSEIFDDQFSVERPDGSNFTLKIRSTKLEDSAMYFCASRNPIILGSYNSPLHFGNGTRLTVT.

The chain links TRBV6-1 to TRBJ1-5, with 7 bases fitting TRBD1. Germline loops: CDR1 MNHNS, CDR2 SASEGT. This CDR3 has 15 amino acids. With 2 bases clipped from V and 6 bases from J, the junction kept 7 bases outside the gene matches. The CDR3 nucleotides read TGTGCCAGCAGTGAATTCACAGGGGAATTTCAGCCCCAGCATTTT. Encoded protein: CASSEFTGEFQPQHF.

Notes on this clonotype: A much larger clone is a single base away; this may be a read error. The rearrangement joins TRBV7-2 to TRBJ2-1; tentative D call: TRBD2 (7 bases). The V gene lost 4 bases and the J gene lost 7 bases, with 14 bases spanning the gap. Germline loops: CDR1 SGHTA, CDR2 FQGNSA. The CDR3 loop spans 14 amino acids. The CDR3 is CASSSGGHWNEQFF. In DNA form, the CDR3 reads TGTGCCAGCAGCTCGGGGGGACATTGGAATGAGCAGTTCTTC.

The chain is built from TRBV20-1 and TRBJ2-3, with 13 positions matching TRBD2. Germline loops: CDR1 DFQATT, CDR2 SNEGSKA (reference sequence). V was pared by 2 bases and J by 8 bases, with 10 bases of the junction left unmatched. The CDR3 sequence is 16 residues long. The CDR3 DNA reads TGCAGTGCTAGAAGGTCCCGACTAGCGGGGGGTGTTACGCAGTATTTT. Its translation is CSARRSRLAGGVTQYF.

In this sample, this clonotype turned up many times. The gene calls are TRBV7-8 and TRBJ1-2; D not resolved. The germline V gene encodes CDR1 SGHVS and CDR2 FQNEAQ. The CDR3 contains 14 residues. The germline V and J ends were trimmed by 5 bases and 8 bases, with 18 bases remaining between them. The CDR3 bases are TGTGCCAGCAGCGCATCAGTCTCCTCCAAAGGCTACACCTTC. Translation gives CASSASVSSKGYTF.

To note about this clonotype: Germline and junction disagree at one end, which may indicate a read error. The chain recombines TRBV5-4 with TRBJ1-2; D unclear. Germline V lookup: CDR1 SGHNT, CDR2 YYREEE (reference sequence). The CDR3 has 15 residues. This chain's CDR3 is CANSLDGVGRNGYTF. CDR3 DNA: TGTGCCAACAGCTTGGATGGTGTAGGTCGGAATGGCTACACCTTC.

There are a few counts of this clonotype. This CDR3 reads CASQISGANVLTF. The CDR3 coding sequence is TGTGCCAGCCAAATCTCTGGGGCCAACGTCCTGACTTTC. The chain links TRBV3-1 to TRBJ2-6; D ambiguous. V dropped 8 bases and J dropped 0 bases, with 5 bases sitting between them. There are 13 residues in the CDR3. The germline V gene encodes CDR1 LGHDT and CDR2 YNNKEL (reference sequence).

Many counts were recorded for this clonotype. The chain links TRBV7-2 to TRBJ2-7; TRBD2 might be the D (6 bases). This CDR3 has 14 amino acids. Germline values: CDR1 SGHTA, CDR2 FQGNSA. With 1 base removed from V and 4 bases from J, the gap between germline ends came to 11 bases. CDR3 residues: CASSLGQGLYEQYV. As DNA, the CDR3 is TGTGCCAGCAGCTTAGGCCAGGGACTGTACGAGCAGTACGTC.

On this clonotype itself: Its ends do not fully match the called genes, so a read error is possible. The chain has TRBV19 and TRBJ2-3, with TRBD1 matching over 10 bases. Germline V lookup: CDR1 LNHDA, CDR2 SQIVND (reference sequence). The CDR3 consists of 16 residues. In nucleotides, the CDR3 is TGTGCCAGTAGTGAGGGACAGGGGCTGAGCACAGATACGCTGTATTTT. Its protein is CASSEGQGLSTDTLYF.

CDR3 DNA: TGCAGTGCTAGAGAAAGGGGCGGCACTGAAGCTTTCTTT. Encoded protein: CSARERGGTEAFF. J is TRBJ1-1 and V is TRBV20-1; possible D gene TRBD1, 5 bases. The CDR3 is 13 amino acids. Per germline, CDR1 DFQATT and CDR2 SNEGSKA (reference sequence). Trimming left V 0 bases short and J 4 bases short, with 9 bases between.

The V and J genes are TRBV7-9 and TRBJ1-2; D unclear. The V gene lost 1 base and the J gene lost 2 bases, with 17 bases spanning the gap. Germline-derived CDR1 and CDR2 are SEHNR and FQNEAQ (reference sequence). The CDR3 has 17 amino acids. The CDR3, as DNA: TGTGCCAGCAGCTTAGTAACCCCTGGACCGGAGAACTATGGCTACACCTTC. Encoded protein: CASSLVTPGPENYGYTF.

This clonotype came up many times. The CDR3 DNA sequence: TGTGCCAGCAGCTTAGACGGGAATCCCTACGAGCAGTACTTC. Translated, it gives CASSLDGNPYEQYF. The chain is built from TRBV7-9 and TRBJ2-7, with a tentative D call TRBD2 (5 bases). Trimming removed 1 base from V and 2 bases from J, with 9 bases in between. The CDR3 spans 14 residues. Germline CDR1 is SEHNR and CDR2 is FQNEAQ (reference sequence).

This clonotype was seen many times. The V and J genes are TRBV7-6 and TRBJ2-3; 7 nucleotides align to TRBD1. V shed 6 bases and J 5 bases; nucleotides not matched to a gene: 11. Per the germline V gene, CDR1 is SGHVS and CDR2 is FNYEAQ. The CDR3 length is 15 residues. The chain's CDR3 is CASSRGQASGDTQYF. CDR3 DNA: TGTGCCAGCAGTCGCGGACAGGCCAGCGGAGATACGCAGTATTTT.

This clonotype was observed a handful of times. The rearrangement links TRBV14 to TRBJ1-1; D call uncertain. Per the germline V gene, CDR1 is SGHDN and CDR2 is FVKESK. The CDR3 consists of 12 residues. The V end lost 0 bases, the J end lost 7 bases, and 6 bases lay between the germline ends. In DNA, the CDR3 is TGTGCCAGCAGCCAAGAGAATGTTGAAGCTTTCTTT. Translated, it gives CASSQENVEAFF. Full variable domain (remainder filled in from reference TRBV14 and TRBJ1-1): EAGVTQFPSHSVIEKGQTVTLRCDPISGHDNLYWYRRVMGKEIKFLLHFVKESKQDESGMPNNRFLAERTGGTYSTLKVQPAELEDSGVYFCASSQENVEAFFGQGTRLTVV.

The CDR3 is CASGRTNTEAFF. For the CDR3, the DNA is TGCGCCAGCGGACGGACGAACACTGAAGCTTTCTTT. This chain links TRBV5-1 with TRBJ1-1, with no clear D. Germline V gives CDR1 SGHRS, CDR2 YFSETQ. Trimming stripped 7 bases from V and 1 base from J, with 8 bases between. The CDR3 covers 12 residues.

The table lists this clonotype with a few counts. The chain couples TRBV12-3 or TRBV12-4 to TRBJ2-7; no definite D call. V was clipped by 7 bases and J by 1 base, with 14 bases between them. The CDR3 extends over 14 amino acids. The CDR3 nucleotides read TGTGCCAGCACGGGCCCTCCGTTTTCCTACGAGCAGTACTTC. Translation: CASTGPPFSYEQYF.